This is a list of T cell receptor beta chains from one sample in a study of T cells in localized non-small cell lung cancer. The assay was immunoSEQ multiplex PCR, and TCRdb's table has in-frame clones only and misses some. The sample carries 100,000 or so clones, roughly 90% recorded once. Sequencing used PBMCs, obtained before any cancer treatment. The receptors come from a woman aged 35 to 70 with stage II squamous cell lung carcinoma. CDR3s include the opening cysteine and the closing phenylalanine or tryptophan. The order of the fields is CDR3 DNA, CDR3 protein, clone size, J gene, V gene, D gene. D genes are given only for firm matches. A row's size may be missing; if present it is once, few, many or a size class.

TGTGCCAGCAGCACAAGACGGACCTGGTTGACAACTAATGAAAAACTGTTTTTT	CASSTRRTWLTTNEKLFF	-	TRBJ1-4	TRBV7-2	-
TGCGCCAGCAGCTCCGGCAGATCCTCTGGGGCCAACGTCCTGACTTTC	CASSSGRSSGANVLTF	-	TRBJ2-6	TRBV5-1	-
TGTGCCTCCCAAACCGGCGGGAGGCCCCAGCATTTT	CASQTGGRPQHF	-	TRBJ1-5	TRBV30	-
TGTGCCAGCAGCCAAGAGATGGTTCACAACCAAGAGACCCAGTACTTC	CASSQEMVHNQETQYF	-	TRBJ2-5	TRBV14	-
TGTGCCACCTCAAGGGGGGTCATGAACACTGAAGCTTTCTTT	CATSRGVMNTEAFF	-	TRBJ1-1	TRBV6-5	-
TGTGCCAGCAGCCCTCCGGGATTCTCCGGGAGAAATGAAAAACTGTTTTTT	CASSPPGFSGRNEKLFF	once	TRBJ1-4	TRBV7-9	-
TGCGCCAGCAGCCCGGCGGACTATGGCTACACCTTC	CASSPADYGYTF	-	TRBJ1-2	TRBV5-1	-
TGCGCCAGCAGGGTGGGAAACAACTGGACCCAGTACTTC	CASRVGNNWTQYF	once	TRBJ2-5	TRBV10-2	-
TGTGCCAGCTCACCAGGGACTAGCGGAATAAGACCCTACGAGCAGTACTTC	CASSPGTSGIRPYEQYF	-	TRBJ2-7	TRBV18	TRBD2
TGTGCCAGCGAACAGGTACCGAACACTGAAGCTTTCTTT	CASEQVPNTEAFF	-	TRBJ1-1	TRBV6-1	-
TGCGCCAGCAGATCACAGGGGGAAATTAACGAGCAGTACTTC	CASRSQGEINEQYF	-	TRBJ2-7	TRBV10-2	TRBD1
TGTGCCAGCACCTTAAGGACAGGGGCTGGAAACACCATATATTTT	CASTLRTGAGNTIYF	-	TRBJ1-3	TRBV2	TRBD1
TGTGCCAGTAAGAGGGAGACTGGAAACACCATATATTTT	CASKRETGNTIYF	once	TRBJ1-3	TRBV19	-
TGCGCCAGCAGCCCCCGTTCTCGCGTGACAGATACGCAGTATTTT	CASSPRSRVTDTQYF	-	TRBJ2-3	TRBV5-1	-
TGTGCCACCAGCGGGGCGTCGAGCTCTGGAAACACCATATATTTT	CATSGASSSGNTIYF	-	TRBJ1-3	TRBV15	-
TGTGCCAGCCAGAGGGGTATTCGGAACACCGGGGAGCTGTTTTTT	CASQRGIRNTGELFF	few	TRBJ2-2	TRBV19	-
TGTGCCAGCAGCTCCAGTGATCCGGGCCTCTATGGCTACACCTTC	CASSSSDPGLYGYTF	-	TRBJ1-2	TRBV5-5	-
TGTGCCAGCAGTCCCTATCGGACCCGTCTGAGGGGCTCTGGAAACACCATATATTTT	CASSPYRTRLRGSGNTIYF	-	TRBJ1-3	TRBV28	-
TGTGCCAGCAGTGAAGGGCTGGGTCGGGCTGAAGCTTTCTTT	CASSEGLGRAEAFF	-	TRBJ1-1	TRBV6-1	-
TGTGCCAGCTCACCATTTGGGACATATAATTCACCCCTCCACTTT	CASSPFGTYNSPLHF	-	TRBJ1-6	TRBV18	-
TGTGCCAGCAGTTTACAGACAGTGGGTCCAAACGAGCAGTACTTC	CASSLQTVGPNEQYF	-	TRBJ2-7	TRBV27	-
TGTGCCAACATAATTACACCTAGGAATAATGAAAAACTGTTTTTT	CANIITPRNNEKLFF	-	TRBJ1-4	TRBV6-4	-
TGTGCCAGCAGGACCCGGACGAATTTGAACACTGAAGCTTTCTTT	CASRTRTNLNTEAFF	-	TRBJ1-1	TRBV6-1	-
TGTGCCAGCAGTTTATCAGCACAGGGGGGAAACACCATATATTTT	CASSLSAQGGNTIYF	-	TRBJ1-3	TRBV28	TRBD1
TGTGCCAGCGTGGAGACAGGGAGGAATGGCTACACCTTC	CASVETGRNGYTF	-	TRBJ1-2	TRBV6-1	TRBD1
TGCGCCAGCAGCCAAGACGACTGGGGTGAAAAACTGTTTTTT	CASSQDDWGEKLFF	-	TRBJ1-4	TRBV4-1	-